This is a list of T cell receptor beta chains from one sample in a study of neurological immune-mediated disorders. TCRdb re-derived calls from the 5' RACE reads in MiXCR, one entry per CDR3 protein. The sample consists of 46,000 or so distinct CDR3 sequences, around 4.5% of them appearing once. The material sequenced was PBMCs. These receptors were collected from a woman aged 55-69 years with multiple sclerosis. CDR3s include the opening cysteine and the closing phenylalanine or tryptophan. Each record gives: clone size, J gene, D gene, V gene, CDR3 protein, CDR3 DNA. The D gene is left open where the match is weak. A clone size is listed for some rows: how often the clone was seen (once, few, many), or a class if it is expanded.

many | TRBJ2-1 | TRBD2 | TRBV5-1 | CASSWTSGSYEQFF | TGCGCCAGCAGCTGGACTAGCGGGAGTTATGAGCAGTTCTTC
few | TRBJ2-1 | TRBD2 | TRBV4-3 | CASSHPGRDEQFF | TGCGCCAGCAGCCACCCCGGGAGGGATGAGCAGTTCTTC
many | TRBJ2-1 | TRBD2 | TRBV20-1 | CSATGIPGLGGPQDEQFF | TGCAGTGCCACCGGAATTCCGGGACTAGGAGGGCCACAGGATGAGCAGTTCTTC
few | TRBJ1-1 | . | TRBV10-1 | CASSESQWHGAFF | TGCGCCAGCAGTGAGTCGCAGTGGCACGGAGCTTTCTTT
few | TRBJ2-7 | . | TRBV5-1 | CASSSSQGPGEQYF | TGCGCCAGCAGCAGCTCCCAGGGGCCTGGCGAGCAGTACTTC
many | TRBJ1-4 | . | TRBV4-3 | CASSQELTRLKLFF | TGCGCCAGCAGCCAAGAGCTCACTCGGCTTAAACTGTTTTTT
. | TRBJ2-3 | . | TRBV28 | CASRAHREERTDTQYF | TGTGCCAGCAGAGCCCACAGGGAGGAGCGCACAGATACGCAGTATTTT
. | TRBJ2-7 | . | TRBV5-1 | CASSLAQGLTYEQYF | TGCGCCAGCAGCTTGGCCCAGGGCCTGACCTACGAGCAGTACTTC
many | TRBJ2-7 | TRBD2 | TRBV11-2 | CASSPLAGAYEQYF | TGTGCCAGCAGCCCCCTAGCGGGGGCCTACGAGCAGTACTTC
. | TRBJ2-3 | . | TRBV7-2 | CASRPPGLLADTQYF | TGTGCCAGCAGACCGCCGGGACTTCTCGCGGATACGCAGTATTTT
many | TRBJ2-2 | TRBD2 | TRBV7-2 | CASSLTSGGNTGELFF | TGTGCCAGCAGCTTGACTAGCGGGGGGAACACCGGGGAGCTGTTTTTT
many | TRBJ1-2 | . | TRBV4-3 | CASSQGARESYGYTF | TGCGCCAGCAGCCAAGGGGCACGAGAAAGCTATGGCTACACCTTC
. | TRBJ2-1 | TRBD2 | TRBV5-6 | CASSRIDGRGEQFF | TGTGCCAGCAGCCGGATTGACGGGAGGGGGGAGCAGTTCTTC
. | TRBJ2-3 | . | TRBV12-3/TRBV12-4 | CASSLTWVQDTQYF | TGTGCCAGCAGTTTAACCTGGGTACAAGATACGCAGTATTTT
many | TRBJ2-2 | . | TRBV5-1 | CASSLRRGLGTGELFF | TGCGCCAGCAGCTTGCGGCGGGGGCTTGGCACCGGGGAGCTGTTTTTT
many | TRBJ1-4 | . | TRBV4-1 | CASSQDRQKLFF | TGCGCCAGCAGCCAAGATCGGCAGAAACTGTTTTTT
many | TRBJ2-3 | . | TRBV12-3/TRBV12-4 | CASRPGGRGTQYF | TGTGCCAGCAGGCCTGGGGGGCGGGGTACGCAGTATTTT
many | TRBJ1-1 | . | TRBV6-2/TRBV6-3 | CASSYSTEAFF | TGTGCCAGCAGTTACTCCACTGAAGCTTTCTTT